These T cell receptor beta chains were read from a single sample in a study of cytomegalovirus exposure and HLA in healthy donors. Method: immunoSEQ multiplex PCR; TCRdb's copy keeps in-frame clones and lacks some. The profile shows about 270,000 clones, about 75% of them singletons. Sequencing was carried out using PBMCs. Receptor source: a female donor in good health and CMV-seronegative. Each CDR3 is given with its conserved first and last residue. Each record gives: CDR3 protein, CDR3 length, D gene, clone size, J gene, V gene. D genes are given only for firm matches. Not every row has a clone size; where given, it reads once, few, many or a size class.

cdr3_aa: CAWSGGSANTGELFF
cdr3_length: 15
d_call: -
clone_size: -
j_call: TRBJ2-2
v_call: TRBV30

cdr3_aa: CASSDSVEIGEQFF
cdr3_length: 14
d_call: -
clone_size: -
j_call: TRBJ2-1
v_call: TRBV6-4

cdr3_aa: CASSLDHRGGQPQHF
cdr3_length: 15
d_call: TRBD1
clone_size: -
j_call: TRBJ1-5
v_call: TRBV11-2

cdr3_aa: CASRGQGYTIYF
cdr3_length: 12
d_call: TRBD1
clone_size: -
j_call: TRBJ1-3
v_call: TRBV19

cdr3_aa: CASSLGQGAGETQYF
cdr3_length: 15
d_call: TRBD1
clone_size: -
j_call: TRBJ2-5
v_call: TRBV19

cdr3_aa: CASSQGLGLSYEQYF
cdr3_length: 15
d_call: -
clone_size: few
j_call: TRBJ2-7
v_call: TRBV4-1

cdr3_aa: CAISESTGGSYEQYF
cdr3_length: 15
d_call: TRBD1
clone_size: few
j_call: TRBJ2-7
v_call: TRBV10-3

cdr3_aa: CASRRGEGTEAFF
cdr3_length: 13
d_call: -
clone_size: -
j_call: TRBJ1-1
v_call: TRBV28

cdr3_aa: CASSIGGEKLFF
cdr3_length: 12
d_call: -
clone_size: -
j_call: TRBJ1-4
v_call: TRBV19

cdr3_aa: CASSHIAGGISITGELFF
cdr3_length: 18
d_call: TRBD2
clone_size: -
j_call: TRBJ2-2
v_call: TRBV4-2

cdr3_aa: CASRGLAGAYNEQFF
cdr3_length: 15
d_call: TRBD2
clone_size: -
j_call: TRBJ2-1
v_call: TRBV6-1

cdr3_aa: CASIGQGSSPLHF
cdr3_length: 13
d_call: TRBD1
clone_size: -
j_call: TRBJ1-6
v_call: TRBV6-1

cdr3_aa: CASSPRHPEQYF
cdr3_length: 12
d_call: -
clone_size: -
j_call: TRBJ2-7
v_call: TRBV7-6

cdr3_aa: CSVALRDSLPGEQYF
cdr3_length: 15
d_call: TRBD1
clone_size: -
j_call: TRBJ2-7
v_call: TRBV29-1

cdr3_aa: CASSLTQLQGETQYF
cdr3_length: 15
d_call: -
clone_size: -
j_call: TRBJ2-5
v_call: TRBV27

cdr3_aa: CASSPTSGRADEQYF
cdr3_length: 15
d_call: TRBD2
clone_size: -
j_call: -
v_call: TRBV5-6

cdr3_aa: CASSSSGIPYNEQFF
cdr3_length: 15
d_call: TRBD2
clone_size: -
j_call: TRBJ2-1
v_call: TRBV7-9

cdr3_aa: CASSLGTSLQTQYF
cdr3_length: 14
d_call: TRBD2
clone_size: -
j_call: TRBJ2-5
v_call: TRBV18

cdr3_aa: CASSPHDPPGEQYF
cdr3_length: 14
d_call: -
clone_size: -
j_call: TRBJ2-7
v_call: TRBV6-5

cdr3_aa: CAWSDGLATADTQYF
cdr3_length: 15
d_call: -
clone_size: -
j_call: TRBJ2-3
v_call: TRBV30

cdr3_aa: CAWTRGQNQPQHF
cdr3_length: 13
d_call: TRBD1
clone_size: -
j_call: TRBJ1-5
v_call: TRBV30

cdr3_aa: CAISEPPRGVHNEQFF
cdr3_length: 16
d_call: -
clone_size: -
j_call: TRBJ2-1
v_call: TRBV10-3

cdr3_aa: CASSLVVGASYEQYF
cdr3_length: 15
d_call: -
clone_size: once
j_call: TRBJ2-7
v_call: TRBV7-2

cdr3_aa: CASSIEGLGSNEQFF
cdr3_length: 15
d_call: TRBD2
clone_size: -
j_call: TRBJ2-1
v_call: TRBV19

cdr3_aa: CASSGLQGAVGETQYF
cdr3_length: 16
d_call: TRBD1
clone_size: -
j_call: TRBJ2-5
v_call: TRBV9

cdr3_aa: CASSLTGAYEQYF
cdr3_length: 13
d_call: -
clone_size: -
j_call: TRBJ2-7
v_call: TRBV5-6